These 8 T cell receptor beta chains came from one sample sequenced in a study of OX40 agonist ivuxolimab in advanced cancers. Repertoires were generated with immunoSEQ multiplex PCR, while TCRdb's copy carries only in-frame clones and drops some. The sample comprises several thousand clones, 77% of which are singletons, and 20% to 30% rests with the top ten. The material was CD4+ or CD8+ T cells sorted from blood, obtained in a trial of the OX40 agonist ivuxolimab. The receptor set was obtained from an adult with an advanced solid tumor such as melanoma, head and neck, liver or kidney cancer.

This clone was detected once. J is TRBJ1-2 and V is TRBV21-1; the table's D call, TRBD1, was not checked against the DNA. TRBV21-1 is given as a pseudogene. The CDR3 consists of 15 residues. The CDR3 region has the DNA TGTGCCAGCAGCAAAGAGGGGACAGGGGACTATGGCTACACCTTC. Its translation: CASSKEGTGDYGYTF.

For the CDR3, the DNA is TGTGCCAGCAGCTCCGACCTTGGGGCTAACTATGGCTACACCTTC. This codes for CASSSDLGANYGYTF. This chain links TRBV5-5 with TRBJ1-2; D ambiguous. V was pared by 3 bases and J by 0 bases, with 12 bases between. The CDR3 runs 15 residues. Per the germline V gene, CDR1 is SGHKS and CDR2 is YYEKEE (reference sequence).

The CDR3, as DNA: TGTGCCAGCAGCTTCAGCGGGGGGTCCTACAATGAGCAGTTCTTC. It is translated as CASSFSGGSYNEQFF. The J gene is TRBJ2-1, the V gene TRBV7-2; 9 bases fit TRBD2. The junction had 1 base not matched to a gene; V was cut back by 3 bases and J by 1 base. From germline, CDR1 is SGHTA and CDR2 FQGNSA. The CDR3 contains 15 residues.

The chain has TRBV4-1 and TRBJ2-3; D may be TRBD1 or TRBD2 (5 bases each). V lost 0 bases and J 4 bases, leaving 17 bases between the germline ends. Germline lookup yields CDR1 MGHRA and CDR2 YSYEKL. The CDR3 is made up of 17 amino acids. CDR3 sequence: CASSQDPWERGADTQYF. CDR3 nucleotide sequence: TGCGCCAGCAGCCAAGATCCTTGGGAGAGAGGGGCAGATACGCAGTATTTT.

The CDR3 DNA sequence: TGTGCCAGCAGCCCCGGACTAGCCAAAAACATTCAGTACTTC. Its protein product is CASSPGLAKNIQYF. The genes are TRBV5-5 and TRBJ2-4; maybe TRBD2 (5 bases). V lost 4 bases, J lost 0 bases, and 8 bases lay in between. CDR1 and CDR2 from the germline V gene are SGHKS and YYEKEE (reference sequence). The CDR3 sequence is 14 residues long.

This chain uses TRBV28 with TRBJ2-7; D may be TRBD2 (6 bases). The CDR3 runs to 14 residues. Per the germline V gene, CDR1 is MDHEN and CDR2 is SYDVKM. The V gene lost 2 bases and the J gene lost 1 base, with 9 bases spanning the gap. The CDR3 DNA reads TGTGCCAGCAGTTTAGTGGGGGGTTCCTACGAGCAGTACTTC. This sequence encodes CASSLVGGSYEQYF.

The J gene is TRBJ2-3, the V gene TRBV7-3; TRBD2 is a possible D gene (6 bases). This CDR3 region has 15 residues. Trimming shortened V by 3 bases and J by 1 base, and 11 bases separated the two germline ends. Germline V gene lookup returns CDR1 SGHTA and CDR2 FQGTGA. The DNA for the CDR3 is TGTGCCAGCAGCTTCTTCAGGGAGGGCACAGATACGCAGTATTTT. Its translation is CASSFFREGTDTQYF.

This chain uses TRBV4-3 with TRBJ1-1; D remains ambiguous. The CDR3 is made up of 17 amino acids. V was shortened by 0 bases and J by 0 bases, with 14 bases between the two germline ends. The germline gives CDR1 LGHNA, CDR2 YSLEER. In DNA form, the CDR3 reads TGCGCCAGCAGCCAAGATAGGGTTCGGGAGTTGAACACTGAAGCTTTCTTT. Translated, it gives CASSQDRVRELNTEAFF.